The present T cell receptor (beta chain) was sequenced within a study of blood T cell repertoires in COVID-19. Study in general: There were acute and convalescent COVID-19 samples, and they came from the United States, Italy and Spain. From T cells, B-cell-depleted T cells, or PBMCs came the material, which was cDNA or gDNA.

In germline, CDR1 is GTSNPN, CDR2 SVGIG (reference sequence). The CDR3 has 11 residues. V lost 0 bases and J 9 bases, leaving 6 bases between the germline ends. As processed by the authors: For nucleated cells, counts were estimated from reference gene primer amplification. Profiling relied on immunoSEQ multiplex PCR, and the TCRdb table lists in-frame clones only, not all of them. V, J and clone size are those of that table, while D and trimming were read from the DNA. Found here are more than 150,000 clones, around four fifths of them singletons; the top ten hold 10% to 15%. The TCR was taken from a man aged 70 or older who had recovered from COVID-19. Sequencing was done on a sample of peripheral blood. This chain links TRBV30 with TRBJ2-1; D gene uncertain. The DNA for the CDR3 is TGTGCCTGGAGTGTTTCCGGTGAGCAGTTCTTC. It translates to CAWSVSGEQFF.